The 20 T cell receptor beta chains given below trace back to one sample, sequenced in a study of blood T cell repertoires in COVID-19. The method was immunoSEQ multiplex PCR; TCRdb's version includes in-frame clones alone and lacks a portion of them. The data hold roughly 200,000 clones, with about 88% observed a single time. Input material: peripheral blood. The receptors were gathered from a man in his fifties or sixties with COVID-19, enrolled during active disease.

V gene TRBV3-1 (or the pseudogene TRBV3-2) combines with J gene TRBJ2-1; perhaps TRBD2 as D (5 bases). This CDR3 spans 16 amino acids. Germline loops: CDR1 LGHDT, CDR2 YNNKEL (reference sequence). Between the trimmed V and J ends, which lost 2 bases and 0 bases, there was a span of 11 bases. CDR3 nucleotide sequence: TGTGCCAGCAGCCAATGGCCGGGGAGCTCCTACAATGAGCAGTTCTTC. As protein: CASSQWPGSSYNEQFF.

The CDR3 loop reads CASSLIGGQPQHF. CDR3 DNA sequence: TGTGCCAGCAGTTTAATCGGGGGTCAGCCCCAGCATTTT. The V gene is TRBV12-3 or TRBV12-4, the J gene TRBJ1-5; D possibly corresponds to TRBD1 (5 bases). The CDR3 has 13 amino acids. V was pared by 2 bases and J by 6 bases, with 8 bases between.

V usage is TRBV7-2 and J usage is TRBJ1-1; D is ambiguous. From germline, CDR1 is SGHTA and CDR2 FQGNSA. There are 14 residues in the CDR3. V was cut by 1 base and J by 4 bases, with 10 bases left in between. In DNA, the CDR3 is TGTGCCAGCAGCTTAGAATTCAGAACCACTGAAGCTTTCTTT. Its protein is CASSLEFRTTEAFF.

Written as DNA, the CDR3 is TGTGCCACCTCGGGACATTCCCCCGAAAAACTGTTTTTT. Amino acid sequence: CATSGHSPEKLFF. The chain has TRBV24-1 and TRBJ1-4, with D maybe TRBD1 (6 bases). There are 13 residues in the CDR3. CDR1 and CDR2 from the germline V gene are KGHDR and SFDVKD. Trimming removed 9 bases from V and 8 bases from J, with 15 bases in between.

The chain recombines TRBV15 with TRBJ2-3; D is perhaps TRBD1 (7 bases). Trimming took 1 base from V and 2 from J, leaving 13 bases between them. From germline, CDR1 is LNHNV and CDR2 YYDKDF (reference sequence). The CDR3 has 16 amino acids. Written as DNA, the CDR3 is TGTGCCACCAGCAGAGGGGGGGACAGCTTCACAGATACGCAGTATTTT. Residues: CATSRGGDSFTDTQYF.

The CDR3 DNA is TGTGCCACCAGTGATCCTGGACAGGCGACCGGGGAGCTGTTTTTT. Protein: CATSDPGQATGELFF. V and J are TRBV24-1 and TRBJ2-2; TRBD1 matches at 7 bases. Trimming cost V 3 bases and J 5 bases; bases outside gene matches: 5. Germline V CDR1 and CDR2: KGHDR, SFDVKD. The CDR3 loop spans 15 amino acids.

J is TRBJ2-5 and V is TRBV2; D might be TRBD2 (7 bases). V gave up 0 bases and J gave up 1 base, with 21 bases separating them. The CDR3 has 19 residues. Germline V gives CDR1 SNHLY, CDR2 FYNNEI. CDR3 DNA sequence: TGTGCCAGCAGTGAAGCGGGGGGGCGGGTAGCGGGCTCCCAAGAGACCCAGTACTTC. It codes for CASSEAGGRVAGSQETQYF.

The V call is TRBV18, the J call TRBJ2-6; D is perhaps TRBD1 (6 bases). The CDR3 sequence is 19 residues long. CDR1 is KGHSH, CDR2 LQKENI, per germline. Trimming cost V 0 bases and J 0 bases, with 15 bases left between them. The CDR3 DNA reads TGTGCCAGCTCACCACCTATGGGGCAGGGGTTCTCTGGGGCCAACGTCCTGACTTTC. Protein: CASSPPMGQGFSGANVLTF.

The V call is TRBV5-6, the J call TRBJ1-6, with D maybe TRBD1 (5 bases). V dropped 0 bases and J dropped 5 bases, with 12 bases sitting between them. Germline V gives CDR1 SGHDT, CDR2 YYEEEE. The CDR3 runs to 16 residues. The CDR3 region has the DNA TGTGCCAGCAGCTTGGAAGGGGCTTATAATAATTCACCCCTCCACTTT. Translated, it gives CASSLEGAYNNSPLHF.

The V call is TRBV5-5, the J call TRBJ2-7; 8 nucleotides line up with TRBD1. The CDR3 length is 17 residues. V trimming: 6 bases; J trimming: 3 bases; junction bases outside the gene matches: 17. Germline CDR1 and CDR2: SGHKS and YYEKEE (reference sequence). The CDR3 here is CASTTSSPQGALYEQYF. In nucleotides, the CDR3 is TGTGCCAGCACCACCTCCTCGCCCCAGGGGGCCCTCTACGAGCAGTACTTC.

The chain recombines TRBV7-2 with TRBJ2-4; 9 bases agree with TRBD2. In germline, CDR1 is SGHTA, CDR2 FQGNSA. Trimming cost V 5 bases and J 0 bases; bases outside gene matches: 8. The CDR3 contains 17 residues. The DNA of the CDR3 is TGTGCCAGCAGCCCATTTAGCGGGGGTGTAGCCAAAAACATTCAGTACTTC. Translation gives CASSPFSGGVAKNIQYF.

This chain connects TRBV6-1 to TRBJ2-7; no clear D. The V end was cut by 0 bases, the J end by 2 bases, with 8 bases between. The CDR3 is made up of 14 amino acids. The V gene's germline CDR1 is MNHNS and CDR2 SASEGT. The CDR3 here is CASSEARHPYEQYF. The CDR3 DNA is TGTGCCAGCAGTGAAGCGAGACACCCCTACGAGCAGTACTTC.

The CDR3 loop is CASSPGHGWTEAFF. The CDR3 DNA reads TGTGCCAGCAGCCCGGGACACGGGTGGACTGAAGCTTTCTTT. This sequence joins TRBV5-6 and TRBJ1-1, with D possibly matching TRBD1 (6 bases). CDR3 length: 14 amino acids. Germline CDR1 and CDR2: SGHDT and YYEEEE. Trimming pared 4 bases from V and 5 bases from J, leaving 15 bases between.

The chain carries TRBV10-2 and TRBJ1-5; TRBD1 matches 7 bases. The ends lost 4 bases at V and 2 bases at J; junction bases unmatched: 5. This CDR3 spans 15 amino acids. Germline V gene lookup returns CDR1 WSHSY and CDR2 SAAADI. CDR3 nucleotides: TGCGCCAGCAGTGGGACAGGCCCAGGCAATCAGCCCCAGCATTTT. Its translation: CASSGTGPGNQPQHF.

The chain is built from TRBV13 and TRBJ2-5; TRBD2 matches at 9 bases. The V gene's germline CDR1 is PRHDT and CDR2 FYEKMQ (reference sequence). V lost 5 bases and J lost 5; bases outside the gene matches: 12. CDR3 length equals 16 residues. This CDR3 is CASSPGGLAGSETQYF. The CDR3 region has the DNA TGTGCCAGCAGCCCCGGGGGACTAGCTGGGTCCGAGACCCAGTACTTC.

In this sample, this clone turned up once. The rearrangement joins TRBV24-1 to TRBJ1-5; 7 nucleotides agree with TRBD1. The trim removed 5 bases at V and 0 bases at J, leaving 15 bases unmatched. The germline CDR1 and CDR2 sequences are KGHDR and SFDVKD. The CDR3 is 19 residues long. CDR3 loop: CATSGTGRGGEYSNQPQHF. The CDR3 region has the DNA TGTGCCACCAGTGGAACCGGGCGAGGGGGCGAGTATAGCAATCAGCCCCAGCATTTT.

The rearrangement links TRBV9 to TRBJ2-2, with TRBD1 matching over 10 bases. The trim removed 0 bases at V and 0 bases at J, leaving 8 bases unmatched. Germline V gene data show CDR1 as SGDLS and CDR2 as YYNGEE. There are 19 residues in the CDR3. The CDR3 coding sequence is TGTGCCAGCAGCGTAGCCCCGGGACAGGGGCCAACGAACACCGGGGAGCTGTTTTTT. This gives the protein CASSVAPGQGPTNTGELFF.

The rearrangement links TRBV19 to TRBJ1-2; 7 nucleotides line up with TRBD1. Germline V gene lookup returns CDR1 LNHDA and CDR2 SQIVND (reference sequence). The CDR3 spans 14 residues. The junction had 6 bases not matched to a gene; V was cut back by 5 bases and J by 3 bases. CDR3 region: CASSARGTDYGYTF. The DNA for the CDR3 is TGTGCCAGTAGTGCCCGAGGGACAGACTATGGCTACACCTTC.

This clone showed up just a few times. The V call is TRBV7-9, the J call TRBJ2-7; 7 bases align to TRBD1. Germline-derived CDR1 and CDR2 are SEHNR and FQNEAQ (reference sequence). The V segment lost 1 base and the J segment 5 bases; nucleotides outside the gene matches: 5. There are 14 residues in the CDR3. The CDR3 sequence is CASSLVTGVDEQYF. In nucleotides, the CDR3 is TGTGCCAGCAGCTTAGTAACAGGGGTGGACGAGCAGTACTTC.

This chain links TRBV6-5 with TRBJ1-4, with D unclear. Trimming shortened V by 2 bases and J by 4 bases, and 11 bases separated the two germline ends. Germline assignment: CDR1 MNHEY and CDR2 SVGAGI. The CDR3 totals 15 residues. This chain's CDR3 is CASSYGQANNEKLFF. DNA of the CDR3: TGTGCCAGCAGTTACGGCCAGGCCAATAATGAAAAACTGTTTTTT.